This T cell receptor (beta chain) was found in a study of cytomegalovirus exposure and HLA in healthy donors. Study-level points and caveats: Confirmation in vitro established that a few CMV-associated chains were specific for CMV antigens. With later analysis, a missense DCLRE1C variant became linked to TCR beta V- and J-gene trimming.

13 Jbeta primers and 60 Vbeta primers were used for the PCR. The table came from immunoSEQ multiplex PCR; TCRdb's copy has only in-frame clones and leaves some out. The sample has 170,000 or so clones; about 83% are singletons. For this clone: What it binds is not known.

This clonotype was obtained from a girl aged 5-17 years in good health and CMV-seropositive. The sample consisted of PBMCs.

CDR3 region: CAIGQGIEVNEQFF. The DNA for the CDR3 is TGTGCCATCGGACAGGGAATAGAGGTGAATGAGCAGTTCTTC. This chain links TRBV10-3 with TRBJ2-1; 8 bases are shared with TRBD1. The CDR3 spans 14 residues. V trimming: 8 bases; J trimming: 7 bases; junction bases outside the gene matches: 10. Germline V gene lookup returns CDR1 ENHRY and CDR2 SYGVKD.